This entry lists 26 T cell receptor beta chains sequenced from one sample in a study of OX40 agonist ivuxolimab in advanced cancers. Library prep was done by the immunoSEQ multiplex PCR assay. This immuneACCESS table, as held by TCRdb, lists in-frame sequences with V and J called but not all clones. Of the missing ones, under half trace to an unresolved V gene in checked studies; the others have no known cause. The sample table records about 67,000 clones; 70% to 90% of these occur just once. The top ten constitute roughly 0.7% of the sample. The sequences come from CD4+ or CD8+ T cells sorted from blood, collected in a trial of the OX40 agonist ivuxolimab. The receptors derive from an adult with an advanced solid tumor such as melanoma, head and neck, liver or kidney cancer.

This chain joins TRBV29-1 and TRBJ2-3, with a weak D call TRBD1 (5 bases). The V gene's germline CDR1 is SQVTM and CDR2 ANQGSEA. V lost 7 bases and J lost 5, with 16 bases in between. This CDR3 has 13 residues. This CDR3 is CSAVLGQGDTQYF. The CDR3 region has the DNA TGCAGCGCCGTGTTAGGGCAGGGAGATACGCAGTATTTT.

The rearrangement links TRBV19 to TRBJ1-5, with TRBD1 matching over 9 bases. The CDR3 sequence is 14 residues long. Germline V gene lookup returns CDR1 LNHDA and CDR2 SQIVND (reference sequence). Unmatched junction bases numbered 6, after V lost 5 bases and J lost 7 bases. The CDR3 nucleotides read TGTGCCAGTAGTTCAACAGGGGGCGCCCAGCCCCAGCATTTT. Amino acid sequence: CASSSTGGAQPQHF.

CDR3 sequence (DNA): TGTGCCAGCAGCTCTCCCGGGTACGAGCAGTACTTC. It translates to CASSSPGYEQYF. The chain couples TRBV7-6 to TRBJ2-7, with unresolved D. The V gene lost 4 bases and the J gene lost 4 bases, with 8 bases spanning the gap. The CDR3 length is 12 residues. The germline V gene has CDR1 SGHVS and CDR2 FNYEAQ. The full variable domain, completed using reference TRBV7-6 and TRBJ2-7, is GAGVSQSPRYKVTKRGQDVALRCDPISGHVSLYWYRQALGQGPEFLTYFNYEAQQDKSGLPNDRFSAERPEGSISTLTIQRTEQRDSAMYRCASSSPGYEQYFGPGTRLTVT.

This clone was detected once. The rearrangement joins TRBV14 to TRBJ1-1; D possibly corresponds to TRBD1 (5 bases). Germline V CDR1 and CDR2: SGHDN, FVKESK. With 0 bases removed from V and 1 base from J, the gap between germline ends came to 21 bases. The CDR3 is made up of 19 amino acids. The CDR3 DNA sequence: TGTGCCAGCAGCCAAGAGAATGAGGGGCGGTTCCTCGGGAACACTGAAGCTTTCTTT. Amino acids: CASSQENEGRFLGNTEAFF.

The V call is TRBV19, the J call TRBJ2-7, with 9 bases identical to TRBD1. The germline V gene encodes CDR1 LNHDA and CDR2 SQIVND (reference sequence). V lost 6 bases, J lost 0 bases, and 3 bases stayed unmatched. The CDR3 has 14 amino acids. The DNA of the CDR3 is TGTGCCAGTAGGGAGGACAGGGGCTCCTACGAGCAGTACTTC. Translated, it gives CASREDRGSYEQYF.

This clone appeared a single time. The V and J genes are TRBV10-2 and TRBJ2-5; 8 nucleotides align to TRBD2. V shed 7 bases and J 0 bases; nucleotides not matched to a gene: 7. The CDR3 is 15 amino acids. Germline CDR1 and CDR2: WSHSY and SAAADI. The CDR3 sequence is CASIESGGHQETQYF. The CDR3 DNA reads as TGCGCCAGCATAGAAAGCGGGGGCCACCAAGAGACCCAGTACTTC.

This clone was observed a single time. This chain connects TRBV6-6 to TRBJ2-1, with TRBD1 identical over 12 bases. CDR3 length: 14 amino acids. Germline V gene lookup returns CDR1 MNHNY and CDR2 SVGAGI (reference sequence). V lost 7 bases and J lost 5; bases outside the gene matches: 3. CDR3 amino acids: CASTGTGGNNEQFF. CDR3 in DNA: TGTGCCAGCACCGGGACAGGGGGCAACAATGAGCAGTTCTTC.

This chain connects TRBV5-1 to TRBJ2-7; 7 bases are a match to TRBD1. The length of the CDR3 is 14 residues. Trimming took 3 bases from V and 4 from J; bases not matched to a gene: 7. Germline CDR1 and CDR2: SGHRS and YFSETQ. CDR3 in DNA: TGCGCCAGCAGCTCAGCAGGGGGTGAATACGAGCAGTACTTC. This translates into CASSSAGGEYEQYF.

The chain is built from TRBV5-6 and TRBJ1-6, with D possibly TRBD1 on 5 matching bases. Trimming removed 2 bases at V and 7 bases at J, with 13 bases between. Germline lookup yields CDR1 SGHDT and CDR2 YYEEEE. CDR3 length: 15 residues. CDR3: CASSLLGTLNSPLHF. CDR3 nucleotides: TGTGCCAGCAGCTTACTCGGGACCCTAAATTCACCCCTCCACTTT.

The chain employs TRBV5-6 and TRBJ1-5; possibly TRBD1 for D (6 bases). The CDR3 runs 16 residues. V was cut by 4 bases and J by 6 bases, with 20 bases left in between. CDR1 and CDR2 (germline): SGHDT, YYEEEE. CDR3 nucleotide sequence: TGTGCCAGCAGCCAGTTGACCCGGGGGCGAGCTCAGCCCCAGCATTTT. Translation: CASSQLTRGRAQPQHF.

J is TRBJ1-1 and V is TRBV11-2, with no clear D. The V gene lost 1 base and the J gene lost 0 bases, with 3 bases spanning the gap. The CDR3 contains 13 residues. Looked up from germline, CDR1 is SGHAT and CDR2 is FQNNGV. As DNA, the CDR3 is TGTGCCAGCAGCTTAGGGTTGAACACTGAAGCTTTCTTT. It encodes CASSLGLNTEAFF.

V and J are TRBV5-5 and TRBJ1-2, with D unresolved. V was trimmed by 2 bases and J by 2 bases, leaving 7 bases between them. Germline CDR1 and CDR2: SGHKS and YYEKEE (reference sequence). The CDR3 runs 13 residues. CDR3 DNA: TGTGCCAGCAGCTTCGACGGAAACTATGGCTACACCTTC. This sequence encodes CASSFDGNYGYTF.

The genes are TRBV12-5 and TRBJ2-7; 11 nucleotides line up with TRBD2. CDR3 length equals 13 residues. CDR1 LGHNT and CDR2 FRNRAP come from the germline V gene. Trimming took 6 bases from V and 5 from J; bases not matched to a gene: 3. The DNA of the CDR3 is TGTGCTAGTGGCAATAGCGGGGGGGACGAGCAGTACTTC. It translates to CASGNSGGDEQYF.

This clone was counted a few times. The V and J genes are TRBV19 and TRBJ2-3; 10 positions match TRBD1. Per the germline V gene, CDR1 is LNHDA and CDR2 is SQIVND (reference sequence). V trimming: 5 bases; J trimming: 1 base; junction bases outside the gene matches: 9. CDR3 length equals 17 residues. For the CDR3, the DNA is TGTGCCAGTAGTTCTTGGGGGACAGGGGCCCGCACAGATACGCAGTATTTT. Translating it yields CASSSWGTGARTDTQYF.

The V call is TRBV2, the J call TRBJ1-2; 8 positions match TRBD1. The CDR3 runs to 17 residues. Trimming at V came to 7 bases and at J to 2 bases, leaving 15 bases not matched to a gene. Per the germline V gene, CDR1 is SNHLY and CDR2 is FYNNEI. In nucleotides, the CDR3 is TGTGCCAGCAAATCCAGGACAGGGCCCCCCACCAACTATGGCTACACCTTC. It specifies CASKSRTGPPTNYGYTF. The full variable domain, rest sourced from reference TRBV2 and TRBJ1-2, is EPEVTQTPSHQVTQMGQEVILRCVPISNHLYFYWYRQILGQKVEFLVSFYNNEISEKSEIFDDQFSVERPDGSNFTLKIRSTKLEDSAMYFCASKSRTGPPTNYGYTFGSGTRLTVV.

This clone was counted between two and nine times. Written as DNA, the CDR3 is TGTGCCAGCTCGCCCGGACAGGGCGGCTACACCTTC. This gives the protein CASSPGQGGYTF. The chain carries TRBV18 and TRBJ1-2, with 8 nucleotides matching TRBD1. The CDR3 has 12 amino acids. The J segment lost 8 bases and the V segment lost 6 bases, leaving 5 bases of the junction unmatched. From germline, CDR1 is KGHSH and CDR2 LQKENI.

This clone was detected only once. The chain carries TRBV2 and TRBJ2-3; D ambiguous. Trimming removed 8 bases from V and 4 bases from J, with 10 bases in between. Looked up from germline, CDR1 is SNHLY and CDR2 is FYNNEI. This CDR3 has 12 residues. The CDR3 spells CASAYESDTQYF. DNA of the CDR3: TGTGCCAGCGCTTACGAGTCAGATACGCAGTATTTT.

Comments on this clone: The sample holds other DNA sequences that translate to the same CDR3. V usage is TRBV5-1 and J usage is TRBJ2-1, with D maybe TRBD2 (6 bases). The ends were cut back, 0 bases at V and 0 bases at J, with 7 bases in the middle. The CDR3 contains 15 residues. Germline CDR1 is SGHRS and CDR2 is YFSETQ. CDR3 sequence: CASSLEGGSYNEQFF. CDR3 nucleotide sequence: TGCGCCAGCAGCTTGGAGGGAGGCTCCTACAATGAGCAGTTCTTC.

This sequence joins TRBV27 and TRBJ2-5, with 12 bases aligning to TRBD1. J lost 5 bases, V lost 0 bases, and 1 base had no gene match. The CDR3 has 15 amino acids. From germline, CDR1 is MNHEY and CDR2 SMNVEV (reference sequence). The chain's CDR3 is CASSLSGTGGETQYF. CDR3 bases: TGTGCCAGCAGTTTATCCGGGACAGGGGGCGAGACCCAGTACTTC.

The gene calls are TRBV6-1 and TRBJ2-3; 12 bases fit TRBD2. Losses at the gene ends were 4 bases for V and 6 bases for J; bases not matched to a gene: 14. The CDR3 length is 18 residues. Germline-derived CDR1 and CDR2 are MNHNS and SASEGT. The CDR3 region is CASSAYTRLAGVGDTQYF. CDR3 DNA sequence: TGTGCCAGCAGTGCCTATACTCGACTAGCGGGGGTAGGGGATACGCAGTATTTT.

The table lists this clone with a few counts. Other DNA sequences from this sample encode an identical CDR3 as well. CDR3 nucleotide sequence: TGTGCCAGCAGCCAAGGACAGGGAGGTGGCTACACCTTC. Protein: CASSQGQGGGYTF. This sequence joins TRBV7-2 and TRBJ1-2, with 8 bases lining up with TRBD1. The CDR3 contains 13 residues. Losses at the gene ends were 5 bases for V and 7 bases for J; bases not matched to a gene: 6. Germline V gene sequence: CDR1 SGHTA, CDR2 FQGNSA.

This rearrangement joins TRBV7-2 to TRBJ1-3, with a tentative D call TRBD1 (5 bases). Germline V gene data show CDR1 as SGHTA and CDR2 as FQGNSA. V lost 1 base, J lost 2 bases, and 9 bases lay in between. CDR3 size: 15 residues. The DNA of the CDR3 is TGTGCCAGCAGCTTAGTAGTGGGACCTGGAAACACCATATATTTT. It is translated as CASSLVVGPGNTIYF. Drawing the rest from reference TRBV7-2 and TRBJ1-3, the complete variable domain is GAGVSQSPSNKVTEKGKDVELRCDPISGHTALYWYRQSLGQGLEFLIYFQGNSAPDKSGLPSDRFSAERTGGSVSTLTIQRTQQEDSAVYLCASSLVVGPGNTIYFGEGSWLTVV.

The chain links TRBV6-5 to TRBJ2-7; TRBD1 agrees at 10 bases. The CDR3 is made up of 14 amino acids. V was pared by 4 bases and J by 6 bases, with 6 bases of the junction left unmatched. Per germline, CDR1 MNHEY and CDR2 SVGAGI. The CDR3 DNA sequence: TGTGCCAGCAGTTCTCCGGGGACAGGGGTCGAGCAGTACTTC. The encoded protein is CASSSPGTGVEQYF.

V usage is TRBV6-5 and J usage is TRBJ1-3; 7 positions agree with TRBD1. Germline V gene lookup returns CDR1 MNHEY and CDR2 SVGAGI. The V gene end was trimmed by 0 bases and the J gene end by 0 bases; junction bases not matched to a gene: 2. This CDR3 is built from 16 residues. The CDR3: CASSYSGDSSGNTIYF. The CDR3 DNA sequence: TGTGCCAGCAGTTACTCCGGGGACAGCTCTGGAAACACCATATATTTT.

The chain recombines TRBV6-5 with TRBJ1-2; D unclear. V was cut by 2 bases and J by 4 bases, with 11 bases left in between. CDR3 size: 14 residues. CDR1 MNHEY and CDR2 SVGAGI come from the germline V gene. CDR3 region: CASSYRPSSYGYTF. CDR3 bases: TGTGCCAGCAGTTACCGTCCGTCTAGCTATGGCTACACCTTC.

The chain links TRBV11-2 to TRBJ2-6; D is perhaps TRBD1 (6 bases). The CDR3 is made up of 15 amino acids. Trimming pared 5 bases from V and 0 bases from J, leaving 8 bases between. The V gene's germline CDR1 is SGHAT and CDR2 FQNNGV. The CDR3 coding sequence is TGTGCCAGCAGCCGACAGGTCTCTGGGGCCAACGTCCTGACTTTC. It codes for CASSRQVSGANVLTF. Variable domain in full (rest from reference TRBV11-2 and TRBJ2-6): EAGVAQSPRYKIIEKRQSVAFWCNPISGHATLYWYQQILGQGPKLLIQFQNNGVVDDSQLPKDRFSAERLKGVDSTLKIQPAKLEDSAVYLCASSRQVSGANVLTFGAGSRLTVL.